One TCR beta chain is described in this entry. This clone occurred a few times. Its antigen target is currently unknown. No base quality information exists; no much larger clone differs at one position. This sample was taken from a study of control samples from healthy donors and cancer patients (dated by TCRdb to 2019 to 2021). Receptor libraries were prepared by the immunoSEQ multiplex PCR assay. TCRdb took over this immuneACCESS table, retaining in-frame rearrangements with V and J assigned. Such tables are incomplete; in checked studies, under half of the missing clones stem from an unresolved V gene, and the remainder is unexplained. The sample yields some 250,000 clones; approximately 80% were counted once. More than 10% of the sample comes from the top ten. The sample comprised PBMCs. The clonotype was recovered from a woman aged 60-75 years with lung cancer.

The DNA reads TGCGCCAGCAGCCGACAGACAGGGGCGACCACTGAAGCTTTCTTT. The encoded protein is CASSRQTGATTEAFF. Rearrangement joined TRBV5-1 to TRBJ1-1, with 8 central nucleotides matching TRBD1. The cysteine opens and the phenylalanine closes a CDR3 of 15 amino acids. Just CDR3 DNA is preserved here, 45 bases in frame from base 1. CDR1 and CDR2 are read off the germline V gene as SGHRS and YFSETQ. V trim: 4 bases; J trim: 4 bases; unmatched bases: 9.